The 2 T cell receptor beta chains below come from one sample, sequenced in a study of beta chain features in type 1 diabetes. The authors reverse transcribed all of the isolated RNA, so sequencing captured expressed TCRB transcripts. Using immunoSEQ multiplex PCR, the repertoire was profiled, and TCRdb retains in-frame clones only, with some absent. The sample shows roughly 450,000 clones, about 15% of them seen only once. The specimen was naive CD4+ T cells from blood. The receptors here all came from a man between 25 and 39 years old in good health.

This clone was observed a handful of times. The chain combines TRBV30 with TRBJ2-3; 13 positions agree with TRBD2. CDR1 is GTSNPN, CDR2 SVGIG, per germline (reference sequence). The CDR3 totals 15 residues. V gave up 4 bases and J gave up 6 bases; unmatched junction bases: 7. The CDR3 nucleotides read TGTGCCTGGACCCTCGGACTAGCGGGAGTGGATACGCAGTATTTT. This sequence encodes CAWTLGLAGVDTQYF.

A few counts support this clone. Other DNA sequences from this sample encode an identical CDR3 as well. The rearrangement joins TRBV7-2 to TRBJ2-3, with 7 bases fitting TRBD1. This CDR3 is built from 15 residues. The V gene's germline CDR1 is SGHTA and CDR2 FQGNSA. Trimming removed 5 bases from V and 0 bases from J; junction bases left unmatched: 5. CDR3 sequence: CASSLDRPSTDTQYF. CDR3 bases: TGTGCCAGCAGCCTGGACAGGCCTAGCACAGATACGCAGTATTTT.